This TCR beta chain was documented in a study of cytomegalovirus exposure and HLA in healthy donors. On this clone: Antigen specificity is unknown.

Germline-derived CDR1 and CDR2 are SGHDT and YYEEEE. This CDR3 contains 16 residues. V shed 4 bases and J shed 0 bases, with 13 bases lying between them. Sequencing used immunoSEQ multiplex PCR; TCRdb keeps in-frame clones, though not all of them. The table shows about 130,000 clones, with approximately 92% occurring only once. Study-wide findings and caveats: The classifier reportedly diagnosed cytomegalovirus status with high sensitivity and specificity. In the roughly 120 validation repertoires, a later analysis found that first-cohort TCR clusters tended to co-occur. The authors listed over 150 TCR beta chains as cytomegalovirus-associated.

The sequenced sample was PBMCs. This TCR was recovered from a woman aged 18-30 years in good health and CMV-seronegative. The V gene is TRBV5-6, the J gene TRBJ1-4; no firm D call. The CDR3 spells CASSAVGGSTNEKLFF. The CDR3 region has the DNA TGTGCCAGCAGCGCTGTGGGAGGCTCAACTAATGAAAAACTGTTTTTT.